This entry lists 7 T cell receptor beta chains sequenced from one sample in a study of blood T cell repertoires in COVID-19. Profiled with immunoSEQ multiplex PCR; TCRdb holds only in-frame clones, not every one. The table lists about 180,000 clones, 86% of them singletons. The material sequenced was PBMCs or T cells enriched from blood (not recorded which). Receptors originate from a young woman who had recovered from COVID-19.

DNA for the CDR3: TGTGCCAGCAGTGAAAGGATCACAGGGGCAGCCAAAAACATTCAGTACTTC. Residues: CASSERITGAAKNIQYF. V and J are TRBV6-1 and TRBJ2-4; 7 bases map to TRBD1. J gave up 0 bases and V 2 bases, and 7 bases lay outside the gene matches. The CDR3 is 17 amino acids. The germline V gene has CDR1 MNHNS and CDR2 SASEGT.

The J gene is TRBJ1-5, the V gene TRBV5-6; TRBD1 might be the D (5 bases). Per germline, CDR1 SGHDT and CDR2 YYEEEE. V was cut by 0 bases and J by 2 bases, with 9 bases left in between. This CDR3 is built from 15 residues. CDR3: CASSLEGGGNQPQHF. In nucleotides, the CDR3 is TGTGCCAGCAGCTTGGAGGGAGGGGGCAATCAGCCCCAGCATTTT.

Turning to this clone: This specimen includes other DNA sequences encoding the same CDR3. V is TRBV9 and J is TRBJ2-7; no clear D. Looked up from germline, CDR1 is SGDLS and CDR2 is YYNGEE. Trimming pared 0 bases from V and 0 bases from J, leaving 4 bases between. The CDR3 length is 13 residues. The CDR3, as DNA: TGTGCCAGCAGCGTAGACAGCTCCTACGAGCAGTACTTC. Its protein is CASSVDSSYEQYF. The full variable domain, with the rest looked up from reference TRBV9 and TRBJ2-7, is DSGVTQTPKHLITATGQRVTLRCSPRSGDLSVYWYQQSLDQGLQFLIQYYNGEERAKGNILERFSAQQFPDLHSELNLSSLELGDSALYFCASSVDSSYEQYFGPGTRLTVT.

DNA for the CDR3: TGTGCCAGCAGCTCCCTGGAGCTTGGTGTGGCCAAAAACATTCAGTACTTC. Translating gives CASSSLELGVAKNIQYF. The chain employs TRBV11-2 and TRBJ2-4; no firm D call. V was shortened by 4 bases and J by 1 base, with 17 bases between the two germline ends. CDR1 SGHAT and CDR2 FQNNGV come from the germline V gene. This CDR3 has 17 amino acids.

The chain combines TRBV9 with TRBJ2-7, with 8 bases identical to TRBD2. The CDR3 covers 15 residues. Trimming cost V 3 bases and J 2 bases; bases outside gene matches: 7. Per germline, CDR1 SGDLS and CDR2 YYNGEE. In nucleotides, the CDR3 is TGTGCCAGCAGCGCTGTAGCGGGATGGGCCTACGAGCAGTACTTC. It translates to CASSAVAGWAYEQYF.

CDR3 sequence (DNA): TGTGCCAGCAGTGAATTAGGACAGTCCAACACCGGGGAGCTGTTTTTT. Its protein product is CASSELGQSNTGELFF. V gene TRBV2 combines with J gene TRBJ2-2; perhaps TRBD1 as D (6 bases). The germline CDR1 and CDR2 sequences are SNHLY and FYNNEI. Trimming took 2 bases from V and 2 from J, leaving 12 bases between them. The CDR3 is 16 residues long.

The rearrangement joins TRBV14 to TRBJ2-1; a weak D match, TRBD2 (5 bases). Germline V gives CDR1 SGHDN, CDR2 FVKESK. The V gene lost 0 bases and the J gene lost 0 bases, with 18 bases spanning the gap. This CDR3 has 19 amino acids. The CDR3 region has the DNA TGTGCCAGCAGCCAAGACCTAGGTAACAGCGGTAACTCCTACAATGAGCAGTTCTTC. It yields the protein CASSQDLGNSGNSYNEQFF.